The clone carrying this TCR beta chain was detected only a few times. Its target is unknown. Investigators prepared the TCR beta libraries by applying iRepertoire HTBI primers and Arm-PCR of CDR3 regions. TCRdb analysed the multiplex PCR reads with MiXCR anew, one entry per CDR3 protein. This sample has some 470,000 distinct CDR3 sequences, with 20% to 25% found just once. This sample is part of a study of regulatory T cells in long-lasting Graves disease. Study conclusions and caveats: TRBV28, TRBJ1-2 and TRBJ2-5 were favored in persistent disease.

Documented time point: persistent/refractory GD, antithyroid drugs over 5 years with positive TRAb. The TCR library was made from RNA extracted from PBMCs. The germline V gene has CDR1 LNHDA and CDR2 SQIVND (reference sequence). The CDR3 covers 19 residues. The J segment lost 1 base and the V segment lost 1 base, leaving 13 bases of the junction unmatched. This sample comprised peripheral blood mononuclear cells (PBMCs), obtained when the disease was refractory, from a patient treated with antithyroid drugs. This chain links TRBV19 with TRBJ2-4, with 7 bases that match TRBD1. The TCR was taken from a female donor with Graves disease. In nucleotides, the CDR3 is TGTGCCAGTAGTATAGGGCCCGGGACAGCCTCTTTGGCCAAAAACATTCAGTACTTC. Protein product: CASSIGPGTASLAKNIQYF.